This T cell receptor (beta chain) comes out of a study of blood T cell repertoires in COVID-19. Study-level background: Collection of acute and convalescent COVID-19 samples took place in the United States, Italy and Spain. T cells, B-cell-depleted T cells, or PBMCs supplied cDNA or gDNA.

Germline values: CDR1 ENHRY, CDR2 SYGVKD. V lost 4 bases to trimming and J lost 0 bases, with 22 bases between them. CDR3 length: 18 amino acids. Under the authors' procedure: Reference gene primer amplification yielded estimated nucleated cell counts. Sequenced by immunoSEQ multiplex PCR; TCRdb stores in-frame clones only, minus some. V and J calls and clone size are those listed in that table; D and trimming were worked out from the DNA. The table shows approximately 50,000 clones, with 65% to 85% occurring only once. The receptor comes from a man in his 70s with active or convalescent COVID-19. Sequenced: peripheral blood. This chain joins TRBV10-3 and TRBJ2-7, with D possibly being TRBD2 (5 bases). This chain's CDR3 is CAISGGVQRQKISYEQYF. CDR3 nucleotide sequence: TGTGCCATCAGTGGGGGAGTCCAACGGCAAAAAATCTCCTACGAGCAGTACTTC.